This passage covers 21 T cell receptor beta chains from one sample sequenced in a study of early T cells in non-severe SARS-CoV-2 infection. A single record per CDR3 protein comes from TCRdb applying MiXCR to the 5' RACE reads. Here the sample spans approximately 69,000 distinct CDR3 sequences, about 10% being singletons. The sequencing used whole blood, collected at baseline. Receptors originate from an adult who was a healthcare worker with PCR-confirmed SARS-CoV-2 infection or an uninfected control (not recorded which).

This sequence joins TRBV3-1 and TRBJ1-6; a possible D gene is TRBD1 (5 bases). CDR3 length equals 12 residues. Germline CDR1 LGHDT, CDR2 YNNKEL (reference sequence). V was clipped by 6 bases and J by 8 bases, with 8 bases between them. The CDR3 DNA follows: TGTGCCAGCAGACTGGGGGATTCACCCCTCCACTTT. Translating gives CASRLGDSPLHF.

The table lists this clonotype with many counts. The rearrangement joins TRBV6-1 to TRBJ1-1; 8 bases align to TRBD1. This CDR3 is built from 17 residues. V shed 2 bases, J shed 4 bases, and the junction held 12 bases outside the gene matches. Per germline, CDR1 MNHNS and CDR2 SASEGT. The CDR3 spells CASSEWATGVAGTEAFF. In nucleotides, the CDR3 is TGTGCCAGCAGTGAATGGGCGACAGGGGTGGCAGGCACTGAAGCTTTCTTT.

This clonotype was seen repeatedly, ten times or more. This rearrangement joins TRBV20-1 to TRBJ2-2, with D perhaps matching TRBD1 (6 bases). Germline-derived CDR1 and CDR2 are DFQATT and SNEGSKA (reference sequence). The CDR3 is made up of 15 amino acids. The ends were cut back, 1 base at V and 3 bases at J, with 12 bases in the middle. This CDR3 is CSARARGRDTGELFF. The CDR3 DNA reads as TGCAGTGCTAGAGCCAGGGGCCGGGACACCGGGGAGCTGTTTTTT.

This clonotype was seen ten or more times. The chain links TRBV27 to TRBJ1-2, with no clear D. Looked up from germline, CDR1 is MNHEY and CDR2 is SMNVEV (reference sequence). The V end lost 1 base, the J end lost 8 bases, and 20 bases lay between the germline ends. This CDR3 is built from 16 residues. The CDR3 sequence is CASSLWEPTQPGGYTF. The CDR3 DNA follows: TGTGCCAGCAGTTTATGGGAACCGACTCAACCGGGCGGCTACACCTTC.

This clonotype appeared many times. The chain uses TRBV19 and TRBJ2-3, with D perhaps matching TRBD1 or TRBD2 (5 bases each). Germline V lookup: CDR1 LNHDA, CDR2 SQIVND (reference sequence). This CDR3 is 16 amino acids long. The V gene lost 7 bases and the J gene lost 2 bases, with 19 bases spanning the gap. The CDR3 bases are TGTGCCAGTAAGAACCAACAGGTAGCGCTCACAGATACGCAGTATTTT. This sequence encodes CASKNQQVALTDTQYF. Combining the CDR3 with reference TRBV19 and TRBJ2-3 gives the whole variable domain DGGITQSPKYLFRKEGQNVTLSCEQNLNHDAMYWYRQDPGQGLRLIYYSQIVNDFQKGDIAEGYSVSREKKESFPLTVTSAQKNPTAFYLCASKNQQVALTDTQYFGPGTRLTVL.

The J gene is TRBJ2-3, the V gene TRBV18, with D possibly being TRBD2 (6 bases). Germline loops: CDR1 KGHSH, CDR2 LQKENI. V lost 4 bases, J lost 1 base, and 15 bases lay in between. This CDR3 has 16 residues. The CDR3 protein is CASSLRTTGGTDTQYF. The CDR3 DNA reads TGTGCCAGCTCACTCCGGACTACTGGAGGCACAGATACGCAGTATTTT.

The V call is TRBV6-6, the J call TRBJ2-2; D is ambiguous. The V gene lost 3 bases and the J gene lost 4 bases, with 6 bases spanning the gap. CDR1 and CDR2 from the germline V gene are MNHNY and SVGAGI (reference sequence). The CDR3 is 13 residues long. The DNA of the CDR3 is TGTGCCAGCAGTTATGGGCTCACCGGGGAGCTGTTTTTT. Its translation: CASSYGLTGELFF.

The chain carries TRBV6-5 and TRBJ1-3; TRBD1 agrees at 8 bases. Germline CDR1 is MNHEY and CDR2 is SVGAGI. With V trimmed by 0 bases and J by 4 bases, 5 bases remained unmatched. The CDR3 totals 16 residues. As DNA, the CDR3 is TGTGCCAGCAGTTACTCGCAGGGGGCGGAAGGAAACACCATATATTTT. This translates into CASSYSQGAEGNTIYF.

The sample holds many counts of this clonotype. This chain links TRBV29-1 with TRBJ2-1, with TRBD2 identical over 13 bases. The germline CDR1 and CDR2 sequences are SQVTM and ANQGSEA. The trim removed 7 bases at V and 6 bases at J, leaving 9 bases unmatched. The CDR3 is 15 amino acids. The CDR3 spells CSERLAGGSGNEQFF. The CDR3 DNA is TGCAGCGAAAGACTAGCGGGGGGTTCCGGCAATGAGCAGTTCTTC.

This chain uses TRBV29-1 with TRBJ2-5; D might be TRBD1 (6 bases). CDR3 length equals 14 residues. V was cut by 7 bases and J by 0 bases, with 15 bases left in between. The germline V gene encodes CDR1 SQVTM and CDR2 ANQGSEA. The chain's CDR3 is CSARSTGNQETQYF. The CDR3 DNA reads TGCAGCGCCCGTTCTACAGGGAACCAAGAGACCCAGTACTTC.

This clonotype turned up a few times. The rearrangement uses TRBV30 and TRBJ2-1; 8 nucleotides align to TRBD2. Germline assignment: CDR1 GTSNPN and CDR2 SVGIG (reference sequence). The CDR3 covers 15 residues. J lost 9 bases, V lost 0 bases, and 10 bases had no gene match. The CDR3 is CAWSVLGLVSGEQFF. The CDR3 coding sequence is TGTGCCTGGAGTGTTTTGGGACTAGTTTCTGGTGAGCAGTTCTTC.

This chain's CDR3 is CASSVQGVPYEQYF. CDR3 DNA: TGTGCCAGCAGCGTACAGGGAGTACCCTACGAGCAGTACTTC. The chain joins TRBV9 to TRBJ2-7; the D gene could be TRBD1 or TRBD2 (5 bases each). The CDR3 length is 14 residues. The V end lost 1 base, the J end lost 2 bases, and 10 bases lay between the germline ends. Per the germline V gene, CDR1 is SGDLS and CDR2 is YYNGEE.

This clonotype has only a few counts. The chain combines TRBV6-2 or TRBV6-3 with TRBJ2-1, with D possibly matching TRBD2 (5 bases). This CDR3 region has 13 residues. The germline V gene encodes CDR1 MNHEY and CDR2 SVGEGT. Trimming removed 3 bases from V and 9 bases from J, with 12 bases in between. In nucleotides, the CDR3 is TGTGCCAGCAGTTATCCAACGGAGGCTGAGCAGTTCTTC. Amino acids: CASSYPTEAEQFF.

The gene calls are TRBV20-1 and TRBJ2-2, with D perhaps matching TRBD1 (6 bases). V was cut by 3 bases and J by 6 bases, with 8 bases left in between. The CDR3 is 12 amino acids. Germline V gene data show CDR1 as DFQATT and CDR2 as SNEGSKA (reference sequence). The CDR3, as DNA: TGCAGTGCTAGGTGGGGGCCCGGGGAGCTGTTTTTT. Protein product: CSARWGPGELFF.

The genes are TRBV24-1 and TRBJ2-1; TRBD2 might be the D (5 bases). Deletions cut 2 bases from V and 9 bases from J, with 7 bases between. CDR1 and CDR2 from the germline V gene are KGHDR and SFDVKD. The CDR3 consists of 12 residues. The CDR3 here is CATSDWGAEQFF. The CDR3 nucleotides are TGTGCCACCAGTGATTGGGGAGCTGAGCAGTTCTTC.

This clonotype was seen only a few times. This chain joins TRBV30 and TRBJ1-1; 8 nucleotides agree with TRBD1. The CDR3 spans 13 residues. Trimming at V came to 3 bases and at J to 4 bases, leaving 4 bases not matched to a gene. Germline V gives CDR1 GTSNPN, CDR2 SVGIG (reference sequence). The chain's CDR3 is CAWRGTGLTEAFF. The CDR3 DNA reads as TGTGCCTGGAGAGGGACAGGTCTCACTGAAGCTTTCTTT. The full variable domain, rest sourced from reference TRBV30 and TRBJ1-1, is SQTIHQWPATLVQPVGSPLSLECTVEGTSNPNLYWYRQAAGRGLQLLFYSVGIGQISSEVPQNLSASRPQDRQFILSSKKLLLSDSGFYLCAWRGTGLTEAFFGQGTRLTVV.

A note on this clonotype: The junction differs from germline at one of its ends, possibly a read error. V usage is TRBV14 and J usage is TRBJ2-1; 9 bases fit TRBD2. Germline V gene sequence: CDR1 SGHDN, CDR2 FVKESK. The CDR3 sequence is 15 residues long. The DNA for the CDR3 is TGTGCCAGCAGCCAACTAGCGGGGTTATACAATGAGCAGTCCTTC. Amino acids: CASSQLAGLYNEQSF.

This clonotype was detected many times. V is TRBV7-2 and J is TRBJ1-6, with D unclear. Trimming took 1 base from V and 6 from J, leaving 13 bases between them. CDR3 length: 16 amino acids. Per the germline V gene, CDR1 is SGHTA and CDR2 is FQGNSA. The CDR3: CASSLVFGGRNSPLHF. CDR3 in DNA: TGTGCCAGCAGCTTAGTCTTTGGAGGTCGTAATTCACCCCTCCACTTT.

This clonotype has ten or more counts. This chain joins TRBV6-1 and TRBJ2-3; D call uncertain. This CDR3 comprises 11 residues. V was pared by 2 bases and J by 8 bases, with 5 bases between. CDR1 MNHNS and CDR2 SASEGT come from the germline V gene. The CDR3 reads CASSELATQYF. The CDR3 bases are TGTGCCAGCAGTGAACTTGCTACGCAGTATTTT.

This clonotype was detected ten times or more. The gene calls are TRBV12-3 or TRBV12-4 and TRBJ2-3; the D is unclear. Trimming cost V 2 bases and J 1 base, with 10 bases left between them. The CDR3 has 15 residues. The CDR3 here is CASSLKGLGTDTQYF. CDR3 coding DNA: TGTGCCAGCAGTTTAAAGGGTTTGGGCACAGATACGCAGTATTTT.

This clonotype has only a few counts. The J gene is TRBJ2-7, the V gene TRBV5-4, with D possibly being TRBD1 or TRBD2 (5 bases each). The germline CDR1 and CDR2 sequences are SGHNT and YYREEE (reference sequence). CDR3 length: 15 amino acids. V shed 2 bases and J shed 1 base, with 13 bases lying between them. In nucleotides, the CDR3 is TGTGCCAGCAGCTTTCCCGGGACGGATTCCTACGAGCAGTACTTC. Protein product: CASSFPGTDSYEQYF.